Sequencing of this T cell receptor (beta chain) was carried out in a study of cytomegalovirus exposure and HLA in healthy donors. Findings and limits, study-wide: Immune exposure information available was restricted to CMV serostatus. According to the study, 160 or so TCR beta chains were cytomegalovirus-associated. Presence/absence analyses took donor sequencing depth as roughly uniform.

PCR primers comprised 60 Vbeta and 13 Jbeta primers. Produced via immunoSEQ multiplex PCR; TCRdb's table is partial and in-frame only. This table has approximately 130,000 clones, around 82% appearing once. This CDR3 comprises 14 residues. The germline CDR1 and CDR2 sequences are SNHLY and FYNNEI. The V and J ends lost 5 bases and 5 bases respectively, with 13 bases between them. Worth noting for this clone: Its antigen remains unidentified.

Likely unrecorded immune exposures existed in these nominally healthy donors. Sequencing was performed on PBMCs. This clonotype was sampled from a man in his forties or fifties in good health and CMV-seronegative. The chain employs TRBV2 and TRBJ2-1; perhaps TRBD1 as D (5 bases). CDR3 in DNA: TGTGCCAGCAGTAGACAGTCTACAAACAATGAGCAGTTCTTC. Its translation: CASSRQSTNNEQFF. The complete variable domain, with remaining parts taken from reference TRBV2 and TRBJ2-1, reads EPEVTQTPSHQVTQMGQEVILRCVPISNHLYFYWYRQILGQKVEFLVSFYNNEISEKSEIFDDQFSVERPDGSNFTLKIRSTKLEDSAMYFCASSRQSTNNEQFFGPGTRLTVL.